This T cell receptor beta chain emerged from a study of blood T cell repertoires in COVID-19 (dated by TCRdb to 2019 to 2021). With regard to the full study: The collaborator samples originated in the United States, Italy and Spain and spanned the acute and convalescent phases of COVID-19. The material from the prospective study consisted of cDNA or gDNA derived from T cells, B-cell-depleted T cells, or PBMCs. Deeply sampled blood TCRbeta repertoires from subjects exposed to, actively infected with, or recovered from COVID-19 were included in the dataset. A freely available public database, intended as a resource for researchers studying the immune response to SARS-CoV-2, is where the repertoires were released. Samples came from the ongoing ImmuneRACE study (first 160 participants) plus 1,254 subjects from 6 global collaborators. A de-identified subject ID, COVID-19 status, age in years and sex were almost always included in the sample metadata. Where available, HLA class I and class II types were taken from metadata supplied by the sample provider and were not determined by assay-based typing. The investigation overall reported the following: The amount of clinical and demographic metadata varied by source and participant and was provided uncurated.

The junction shows trimming of 3 bases on V and 5 bases on J, plus 29 bases between the germline ends. Reading from cysteine to phenylalanine, the CDR3 counts 20 amino acids. Just CDR3 DNA is preserved here, 60 bases in frame from base 1. CDR1 SGHVS and CDR2 FQNEAQ were looked up in the germline V gene. Of note for this clone: The clone's antigen remains unknown. Base qualities are not at hand, and no much larger clone is one base apart.

TCRbeta CDR3 regions were amplified from genomic DNA using the immunoSEQ Assay, a bias-controlled multiplex PCR. Per the original workflow: The number of nucleated cells in each sample was estimated by amplification of reference gene primers within the assay. To quantify the absolute abundance of each unique TCRbeta CDR3 rearrangement, sequence reads were collapsed and filtered. For each sample, productive Simpson clonality was calculated as the square root of Simpson's diversity index across productive rearrangements. In TCRdb, the immuneACCESS table is reduced to in-frame sequences with V and J assigned. These tables do not hold every clone; where another copy was compared, an unresolved V gene accounts for under half, and the others remain unexplained. That table is the source of V, J and clone size, and D and trimming were worked out from the DNA. The sample has under 250,000 clones on record, 81% of them singletons. About 8.9% of the sample rests with the top ten.

Enrolling through a virtual design, the prospective study's participants ranged in age from roughly 18 to 95 years and lived across roughly 23 United States geographic areas. In the prospective study, participants were assigned to cohorts based on the clinical history participants reported in a screening survey and a study questionnaire. Each participant in the prospective study had whole blood, serum and a nasopharyngeal or oropharyngeal swab collected by mobile phlebotomists. Additional blood draws and questionnaires over an approximately 2-month period could optionally be provided by prospective study participants. Before DNA extraction, blood samples from the prospective study were shipped at room temperature or frozen.

Recombination joined TRBV7-8 with TRBJ1-5; the D segment cannot be called with confidence. The sample was PBMCs or T cells enriched from blood (not recorded which). The TCR was taken from a woman aged 45-65 years with acute COVID-19. DNA sequence: TGTGCCAGCAGCTTGGGAACACCGGGTTCCGCCCGGGATTCTGATCAGCCCCAGCATTTT. The translation is CASSLGTPGSARDSDQPQHF.